Below, 25 T cell receptor beta chains from the same sample are listed, as sequenced in a study of shared clonotypes between healthy human individuals. The assay was immunoSEQ multiplex PCR, and TCRdb's table has in-frame clones only and misses some. Of 2 million to 2.5 million clones in the sample, over 85% were seen once. Sequenced: naive CD4+ T cells from PBMCs. Subset: CD45RA+ positively selected. The receptors originated from a man younger than 35 in good health. Some clones in this sample may be carry-over from other donors' samples.

The J gene is TRBJ2-7, the V gene TRBV6-5; 7 bases align to TRBD2. Trimming removed 4 bases from V and 1 base from J; junction bases left unmatched: 4. Germline-derived CDR1 and CDR2 are MNHEY and SVGAGI. CDR3 length equals 14 residues. As DNA, the CDR3 is TGTGCCAGCAGTTCGCGGGGGATGTCCTACGAGCAGTACTTC. Translated: CASSSRGMSYEQYF.

V is TRBV30 and J is TRBJ1-4; D perhaps matches TRBD1 (6 bases). V was clipped by 2 bases and J by 12 bases, with 16 bases between them. This CDR3 has 13 residues. Germline CDR1 is GTSNPN and CDR2 is SVGIG (reference sequence). CDR3 bases: TGTGCCTGGAGTTCTGAGACGGCAGGGGAACTGTTTTTT. It specifies CAWSSETAGELFF.

The rearrangement links TRBV19 to TRBJ2-2; 10 nucleotides align to TRBD2. CDR3 length: 17 residues. Trimming removed 5 bases from V and 2 bases from J; junction bases left unmatched: 8. CDR1 LNHDA and CDR2 SQIVND come from the germline V gene (reference sequence). CDR3 protein: CASSHQRTSGNTGELFF. CDR3 coding DNA: TGTGCCAGTAGTCATCAAAGGACTAGCGGAAACACCGGGGAGCTGTTTTTT.

About this clone itself: The same CDR3 arises from other DNA sequences in this sample as well. The J gene is TRBJ1-1, the V gene TRBV5-1; 7 bases are shared with TRBD1. Germline values: CDR1 SGHRS, CDR2 YFSETQ. J gave up 0 bases and V 7 bases, and 3 bases lay outside the gene matches. This CDR3 has 13 amino acids. The CDR3 here is CASSQGMNTEAFF. The CDR3, as DNA: TGCGCCAGCTCACAGGGGATGAACACTGAAGCTTTCTTT.

The gene calls are TRBV5-1 and TRBJ2-1; a weak D match, TRBD1 (7 bases). Trimming took 7 bases from V and 7 from J, leaving 18 bases between them. CDR3 length equals 14 residues. CDR1 SGHRS and CDR2 YFSETQ come from the germline V gene. The CDR3 region has the DNA TGCGCCAGCGAAAACCAGGGGGGTTGGAATGAGCAGTTCTTC. Residues: CASENQGGWNEQFF.

The chain couples TRBV5-4 to TRBJ2-3, with D unclear. CDR1 is SGHNT, CDR2 YYREEE, per germline (reference sequence). V lost 1 base and J lost 2, with 20 bases in between. This CDR3 comprises 18 residues. The CDR3 region is CASSLLIVTQPTTDTQYF. The CDR3 DNA is TGTGCCAGCAGCTTGTTAATAGTCACCCAGCCTACCACAGATACGCAGTATTTT.

This chain joins TRBV5-1 and TRBJ1-1; TRBD1 matches at 10 bases. The CDR3 spans 15 residues. CDR1 is SGHRS, CDR2 YFSETQ, per germline. V dropped 4 bases and J dropped 7; count of bases not matched to a gene: 10. CDR3 residues: CASSPRRTGGVEAFF. The CDR3 nucleotides read TGCGCCAGCAGCCCACGAAGGACAGGGGGTGTTGAAGCTTTCTTT.

As for this clone: Other DNA variants within this sample encode the same CDR3. The chain combines TRBV5-1 with TRBJ2-7; tentatively, D is TRBD1 (5 bases). Per the germline V gene, CDR1 is SGHRS and CDR2 is YFSETQ. The CDR3 contains 12 residues. Deletions cut 3 bases from V and 3 bases from J, with 7 bases between. The CDR3 nucleotides are TGCGCCAGCAGCTCAGACAGCTACGAGCAGTACTTC. It encodes CASSSDSYEQYF. The complete variable domain, with remaining parts taken from reference TRBV5-1 and TRBJ2-7, reads KAGVTQTPRYLIKTRGQQVTLSCSPISGHRSVSWYQQTPGQGLQFLFEYFSETQRNKGNFPGRFSGRQFSNSRSEMNVSTLELGDSALYLCASSSDSYEQYFGPGTRLTVT.

The rearrangement joins TRBV6-1 to TRBJ2-1; D perhaps matches TRBD1 (5 bases). V lost 8 bases and J lost 5, with 16 bases in between. Germline values: CDR1 MNHNS, CDR2 SASEGT. The CDR3 extends over 14 amino acids. In DNA form, the CDR3 reads TGTGCCAGCGCGATCCAAGACAGAGACAATGAGCAGTTCTTC. Protein: CASAIQDRDNEQFF.

The chain couples TRBV5-1 to TRBJ2-3; D might be TRBD2 (6 bases). V shed 4 bases and J shed 3 bases, with 15 bases lying between them. In germline, CDR1 is SGHRS, CDR2 YFSETQ. The CDR3 spans 15 residues. The CDR3 DNA sequence: TGCGCCAGCAGCCTGGAGGGAGCCAAAACAGATACGCAGTATTTT. Protein sequence: CASSLEGAKTDTQYF.

The chain is built from TRBV27 and TRBJ1-2; D is ambiguous. The V end lost 3 bases, the J end lost 1 base, and 15 bases lay between the germline ends. The CDR3 is 16 amino acids. Per germline, CDR1 MNHEY and CDR2 SMNVEV (reference sequence). This chain's CDR3 is CASSFKSGRLNYGYTF. The CDR3 DNA sequence: TGTGCCAGCAGTTTCAAGTCGGGCCGACTTAACTATGGCTACACCTTC.

V gene TRBV19 combines with J gene TRBJ1-5, with a weak D call TRBD1 (5 bases). The CDR3 contains 12 residues. Germline V gives CDR1 LNHDA, CDR2 SQIVND (reference sequence). Trimming stripped 2 bases from V and 8 bases from J, with 7 bases between. This CDR3 is CASSIRGEPQHF. CDR3 nucleotide sequence: TGTGCCAGTAGTATACGAGGGGAGCCCCAGCATTTT.

The V call is TRBV11-2, the J call TRBJ2-4; TRBD2 aligns across 11 bases. This CDR3 spans 16 amino acids. The V and J ends lost 5 bases and 6 bases, in that order; junction bases with no gene match: 9. CDR1 is SGHAT, CDR2 FQNNGV, per germline. The DNA for the CDR3 is TGTGCCAGCAGCGCGGGGACCGGGACTAGCGGAAACATTCAGTACTTC. Translation: CASSAGTGTSGNIQYF.

This chain joins TRBV15 and TRBJ2-5; tentatively, D is TRBD2 (5 bases). Looked up from germline, CDR1 is LNHNV and CDR2 is YYDKDF (reference sequence). The CDR3 loop spans 15 amino acids. V was shortened by 2 bases and J by 1 base, with 11 bases between the two germline ends. DNA of the CDR3: TGTGCCACCAGCAGACTTGAGGACTTCCAAGAGACCCAGTACTTC. Translated: CATSRLEDFQETQYF.

The chain links TRBV7-2 to TRBJ2-7; D call uncertain. V was shortened by 4 bases and J by 2 bases, with 9 bases between the two germline ends. CDR1 is SGHTA, CDR2 FQGNSA, per germline. This CDR3 is 13 amino acids long. The CDR3 bases are TGTGCCAGCAGCTCCCTAGTCACCTACGAGCAGTACTTC. Protein: CASSSLVTYEQYF.

V gene TRBV6-4 combines with J gene TRBJ2-1; tentative D call: TRBD2 (6 bases). Trimming took 6 bases from V and 2 from J, leaving 14 bases between them. This CDR3 has 15 residues. Germline assignment: CDR1 MRHNA and CDR2 SNTAGT. The CDR3 is CASSDGAGTYNEQFF. The CDR3 region has the DNA TGTGCCAGCAGCGACGGCGCGGGAACCTACAATGAGCAGTTCTTC.

V usage is TRBV5-4 and J usage is TRBJ2-1; D remains unclear. V lost 2 bases and J lost 0, with 18 bases in between. CDR1 and CDR2 from the germline V gene are SGHNT and YYREEE (reference sequence). This CDR3 region has 18 residues. This chain's CDR3 is CASSFNLLSGSSYNEQFF. DNA for the CDR3: TGTGCCAGCAGCTTTAATCTGTTATCGGGCAGCTCCTACAATGAGCAGTTCTTC.

The V call is TRBV30, the J call TRBJ2-5; D is possibly TRBD1 (5 bases). Germline V gene sequence: CDR1 GTSNPN, CDR2 SVGIG (reference sequence). V was shortened by 3 bases and J by 4 bases, with 21 bases between the two germline ends. This CDR3 comprises 16 residues. CDR3 loop: CAWRLKSLKGAETQYF. The CDR3 DNA reads TGTGCCTGGAGATTAAAATCCCTGAAAGGGGCAGAGACCCAGTACTTC. The variable domain in full, with the rest retrieved from reference TRBV30 and TRBJ2-5, is SQTIHQWPATLVQPVGSPLSLECTVEGTSNPNLYWYRQAAGRGLQLLFYSVGIGQISSEVPQNLSASRPQDRQFILSSKKLLLSDSGFYLCAWRLKSLKGAETQYFGPGTRLLVL.

The rearrangement links TRBV6-5 to TRBJ1-1, with D possibly being TRBD1 (6 bases). Trimming shortened V by 5 bases and J by 9 bases, and 16 bases separated the two germline ends. The germline CDR1 and CDR2 sequences are MNHEY and SVGAGI. The CDR3 loop spans 13 amino acids. The CDR3 reads CASSQTPDRKAFF. CDR3 sequence (DNA): TGTGCCAGCAGTCAAACCCCGGACAGAAAAGCTTTCTTT.

V and J are TRBV15 and TRBJ1-2, with D tentatively TRBD1 (5 bases). Trimming removed 5 bases at V and 3 bases at J, with 16 bases between. This CDR3 is built from 15 residues. From germline, CDR1 is LNHNV and CDR2 YYDKDF (reference sequence). The CDR3 DNA reads as TGTGCCACCAGCCCAGGGTTGAGTGCTGACTATGGCTACACCTTC. Encoded protein: CATSPGLSADYGYTF.

A single count supports this clone. The V gene is TRBV9, the J gene TRBJ2-7, with 7 bases that match TRBD2. This CDR3 contains 16 residues. Per germline, CDR1 SGDLS and CDR2 YYNGEE. The J segment lost 6 bases and the V segment lost 0 bases, leaving 12 bases of the junction unmatched. CDR3 amino acids: CASSVARLAPLGEQYF. For the CDR3, the DNA is TGTGCCAGCAGCGTAGCTAGACTAGCTCCCCTTGGCGAGCAGTACTTC.

The chain joins TRBV7-8 to TRBJ1-2; possible D gene TRBD1, 5 bases. Germline V gene sequence: CDR1 SGHVS, CDR2 FQNEAQ. CDR3 length: 17 residues. V dropped 4 bases and J dropped 4 bases, with 22 bases sitting between them. CDR3 in amino acids: CASSSLAVVGGTYGYTF. CDR3 sequence (DNA): TGTGCCAGCAGCTCCCTCGCGGTGGTTGGTGGGACCTATGGCTACACCTTC.

About this clone itself: Distinct nucleotide sequences in the sample also encode this CDR3. The chain couples TRBV29-1 to TRBJ2-7; the D is unclear. Germline assignment: CDR1 SQVTM and CDR2 ANQGSEA. The CDR3 consists of 11 residues. V lost 6 bases and J lost 1, with 7 bases in between. In DNA, the CDR3 is TGCAGCGTCGAGCGATCCTACGAGCAGTACTTC. It is translated as CSVERSYEQYF.

V and J are TRBV6-6 and TRBJ2-6; D gene ambiguous. CDR3 length: 15 residues. Trimming stripped 6 bases from V and 0 bases from J, with 9 bases between. CDR1 MNHNY and CDR2 SVGAGI come from the germline V gene (reference sequence). The CDR3 protein is CASRTTLSGANVLTF. The CDR3 DNA follows: TGTGCCAGCAGGACGACACTCTCTGGGGCCAACGTCCTGACTTTC.

The J gene is TRBJ1-2, the V gene TRBV30; D not certain. Germline V CDR1 and CDR2: GTSNPN, SVGIG (reference sequence). With 4 bases removed from V and 6 bases from J, the gap between germline ends came to 18 bases. The CDR3 is 14 amino acids. The CDR3 is CAWMKGRRLNGYTF. The CDR3 DNA is TGTGCCTGGATGAAGGGCAGACGATTAAATGGCTACACCTTC.